This record looks at one T cell receptor (beta chain) sequence and its context. Deletions cut 5 bases from V and 2 bases from J, with 6 bases between. The CDR3 spans 12 residues. The germline gives CDR1 SGHNT, CDR2 YENEEA. The sample is drawn from a study of blood T cell repertoires in COVID-19. Study summary: The study drew acute and convalescent COVID-19 samples from the United States, Italy and Spain. PBMCs, B-cell-depleted T cells, or T cells provided the cDNA or gDNA that made up the material.

Original processing notes: Quantification of nucleated cells was approximated via reference gene primer amplification. TCRdb keeps only in-frame clones here, not all; method: immunoSEQ multiplex PCR. That table gives V, J and clone size, and the DNA gave D and trimming. The sample includes 85,000 to 100,000 clones, around 84% of them seen just once. The chain employs TRBV11-3 and TRBJ2-5; D unclear. Sequenced: peripheral blood. This TCR derives from a woman aged 60 to 75 in a cohort sampled during active or convalescent COVID-19. CDR3 bases: TGTGCCAGCAGCCCCAGACAAGAGACCCAGTACTTC. Its translation is CASSPRQETQYF.